This TCR beta chain was documented in a study of shared clonotypes between healthy human individuals. For the study at large: Three plates each covered CD4 naive and memory; CD8 naive two, CD8 memory one. Study-level points and caveats: Large depth notwithstanding, sorted-subset sequencing proved incomplete by rarefaction.

There are 14 residues in the CDR3. Between the trimmed V and J ends, which lost 1 base and 4 bases, there was a span of 11 bases. The germline V gene has CDR1 SGHRS and CDR2 YFSETQ. Once extracted for a subset, genomic DNA was divided evenly among several immunoSEQ plates. TCRdb's table, derived via immunoSEQ multiplex PCR, lists solely in-frame clones and lacks some. Of 800,000 to 1,200,000 clones in the sample, 75% to 80% were seen once. A note on this clone: The antigen remains undetermined. The same CDR3 also results from other DNA sequences found in this sample.

This rearrangement joins TRBV5-1 to TRBJ2-5, with D possibly matching TRBD1 (6 bases). The receptor was derived from a man younger than 35 in good health. Some clones in this sample may be carry-over from other donors' samples. Sequencing was carried out using memory CD4+ T cells from PBMCs. Sample subset: CD45RA-negative fraction. The CDR3: CASSLFGGGETQYF. CDR3 nucleotide sequence: TGCGCCAGCAGCTTGTTTGGGGGCGGAGAGACCCAGTACTTC.